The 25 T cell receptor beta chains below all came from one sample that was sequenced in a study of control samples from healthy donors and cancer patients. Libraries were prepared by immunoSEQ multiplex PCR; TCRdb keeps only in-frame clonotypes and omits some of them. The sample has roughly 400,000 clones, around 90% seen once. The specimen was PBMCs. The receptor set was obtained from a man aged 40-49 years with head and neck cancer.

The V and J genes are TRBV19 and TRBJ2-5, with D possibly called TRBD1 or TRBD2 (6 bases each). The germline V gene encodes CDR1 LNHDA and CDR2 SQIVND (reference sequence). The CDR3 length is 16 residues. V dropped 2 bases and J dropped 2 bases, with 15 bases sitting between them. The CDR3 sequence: CASSIRGTGVQETQYF. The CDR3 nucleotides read TGTGCCAGTAGTATAAGGGGGACGGGAGTACAAGAGACCCAGTACTTC.

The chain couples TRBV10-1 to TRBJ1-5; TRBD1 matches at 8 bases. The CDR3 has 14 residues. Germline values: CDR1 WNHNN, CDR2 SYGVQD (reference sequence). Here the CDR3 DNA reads TGCGCAGCCAAAGGCAGGGGGCAGGATCAGCCCCAGCATTTT. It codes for CAAKGRGQDQPQHF.

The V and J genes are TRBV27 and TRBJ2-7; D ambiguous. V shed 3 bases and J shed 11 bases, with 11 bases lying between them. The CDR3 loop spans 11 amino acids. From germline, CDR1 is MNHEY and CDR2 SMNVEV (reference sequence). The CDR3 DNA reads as TGTGCCAGCAGTTTCGGTGCACGGGAGTACTTC. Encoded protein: CASSFGAREYF.

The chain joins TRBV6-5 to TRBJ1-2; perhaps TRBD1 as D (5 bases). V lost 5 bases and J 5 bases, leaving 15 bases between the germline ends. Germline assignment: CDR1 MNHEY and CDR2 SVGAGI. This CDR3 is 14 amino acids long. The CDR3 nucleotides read TGTGCCAGCAGTACCGGGACGGGGGGATATGGCTACACCTTC. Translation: CASSTGTGGYGYTF.

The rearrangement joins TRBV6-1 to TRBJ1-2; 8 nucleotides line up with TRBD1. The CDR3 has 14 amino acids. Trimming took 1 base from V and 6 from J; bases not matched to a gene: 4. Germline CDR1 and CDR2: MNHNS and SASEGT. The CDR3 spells CASSEVAGGDGYTF. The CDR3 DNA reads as TGTGCCAGCAGTGAAGTTGCAGGGGGCGATGGCTACACCTTC.

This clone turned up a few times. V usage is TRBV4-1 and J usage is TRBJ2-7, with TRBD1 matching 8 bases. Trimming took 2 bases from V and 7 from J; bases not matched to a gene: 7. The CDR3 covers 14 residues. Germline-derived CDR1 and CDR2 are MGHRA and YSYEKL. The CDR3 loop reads CASSQPGGPEEQYF. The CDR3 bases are TGCGCCAGCAGCCAACCAGGGGGCCCTGAAGAGCAGTACTTC.

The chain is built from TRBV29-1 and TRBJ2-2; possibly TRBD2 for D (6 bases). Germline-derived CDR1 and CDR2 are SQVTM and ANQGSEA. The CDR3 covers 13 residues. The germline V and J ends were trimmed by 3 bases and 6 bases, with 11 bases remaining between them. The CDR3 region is CSVDPRGPGELFF. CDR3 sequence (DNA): TGCAGCGTTGACCCGCGGGGCCCCGGGGAGCTGTTTTTT.

The DNA for the CDR3 is TGTGCCAGCAGCTTAGAGGCAGGAGGTTTTTACGAGCAGTACTTC. Translating gives CASSLEAGGFYEQYF. This chain links TRBV7-3 with TRBJ2-7, with a possible D match to TRBD2 (5 bases). CDR1 and CDR2 (germline): SGHTA, FQGTGA. Trimming took off 2 bases at V and 4 bases at J, with 15 bases between the two ends. The CDR3 loop spans 15 amino acids.

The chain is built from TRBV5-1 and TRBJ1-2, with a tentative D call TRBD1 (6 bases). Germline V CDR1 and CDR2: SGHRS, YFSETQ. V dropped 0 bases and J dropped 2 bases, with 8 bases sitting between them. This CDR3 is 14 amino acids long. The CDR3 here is CASSLDQGNYGYTF. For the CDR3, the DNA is TGCGCCAGCAGCTTGGATCAGGGGAACTATGGCTACACCTTC.

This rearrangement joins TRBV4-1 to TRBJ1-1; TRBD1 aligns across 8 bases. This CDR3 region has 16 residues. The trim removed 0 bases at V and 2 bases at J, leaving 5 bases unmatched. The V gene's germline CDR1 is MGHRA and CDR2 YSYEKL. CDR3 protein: CASSQDGAGGNTEAFF. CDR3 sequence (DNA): TGCGCCAGCAGCCAAGATGGGGCAGGGGGCAACACTGAAGCTTTCTTT.

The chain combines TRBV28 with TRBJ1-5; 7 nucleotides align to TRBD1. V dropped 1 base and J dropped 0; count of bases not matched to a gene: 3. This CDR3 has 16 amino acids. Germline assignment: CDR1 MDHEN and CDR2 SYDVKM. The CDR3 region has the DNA TGTGCCAGCAGTTTATCTAGGGGGCCTAGCAATCAGCCCCAGCATTTT. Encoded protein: CASSLSRGPSNQPQHF. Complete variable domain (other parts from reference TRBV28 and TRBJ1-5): DVKVTQSSRYLVKRTGEKVFLECVQDMDHENMFWYRQDPGLGLRLIYFSYDVKMKEKGDIPEGYSVSREKKERFSLILESASTNQTSMYLCASSLSRGPSNQPQHFGDGTRLSIL.

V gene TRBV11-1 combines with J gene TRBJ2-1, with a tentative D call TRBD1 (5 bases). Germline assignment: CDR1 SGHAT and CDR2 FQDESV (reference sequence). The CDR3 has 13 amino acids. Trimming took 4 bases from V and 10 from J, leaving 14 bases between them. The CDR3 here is CASSWKGNNEQFF. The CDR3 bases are TGTGCCAGCAGCTGGAAGGGGAATAACGAGCAGTTCTTC.

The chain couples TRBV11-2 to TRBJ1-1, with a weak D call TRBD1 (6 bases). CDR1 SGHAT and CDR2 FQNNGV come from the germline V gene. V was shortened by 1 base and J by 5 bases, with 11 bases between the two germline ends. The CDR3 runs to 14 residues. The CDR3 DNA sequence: TGTGCCAGCAGCTTAGTCGCAGGGGTGACTGAAGCTTTCTTT. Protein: CASSLVAGVTEAFF.

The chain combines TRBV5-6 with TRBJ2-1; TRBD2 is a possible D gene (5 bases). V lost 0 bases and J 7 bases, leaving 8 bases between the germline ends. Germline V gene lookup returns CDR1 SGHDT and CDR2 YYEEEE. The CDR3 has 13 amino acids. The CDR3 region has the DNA TGTGCCAGCAGCTTGGTCCGGGGTAATGAGCAGTTCTTC. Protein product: CASSLVRGNEQFF.

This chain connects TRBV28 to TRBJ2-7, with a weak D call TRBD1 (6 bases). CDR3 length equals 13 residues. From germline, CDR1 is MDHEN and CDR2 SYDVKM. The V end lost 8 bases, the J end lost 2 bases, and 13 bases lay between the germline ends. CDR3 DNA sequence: TGTGCCAGCGCGACAGGCCCAACCTACGAGCAGTACTTC. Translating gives CASATGPTYEQYF.

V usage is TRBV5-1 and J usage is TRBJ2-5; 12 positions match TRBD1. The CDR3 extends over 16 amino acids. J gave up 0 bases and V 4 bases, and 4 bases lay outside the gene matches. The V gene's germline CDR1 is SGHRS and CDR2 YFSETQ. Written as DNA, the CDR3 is TGCGCCAGCAGCCAACGGGACAGGGGGCACCAAGAGACCCAGTACTTC. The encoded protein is CASSQRDRGHQETQYF.

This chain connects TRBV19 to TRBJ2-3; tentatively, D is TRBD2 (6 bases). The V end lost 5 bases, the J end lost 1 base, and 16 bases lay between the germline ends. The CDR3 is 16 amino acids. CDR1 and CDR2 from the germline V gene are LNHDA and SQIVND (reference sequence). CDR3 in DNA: TGTGCCAGTAGTCCACTAGGGGAGCGGGGCACAGATACGCAGTATTTT. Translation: CASSPLGERGTDTQYF.

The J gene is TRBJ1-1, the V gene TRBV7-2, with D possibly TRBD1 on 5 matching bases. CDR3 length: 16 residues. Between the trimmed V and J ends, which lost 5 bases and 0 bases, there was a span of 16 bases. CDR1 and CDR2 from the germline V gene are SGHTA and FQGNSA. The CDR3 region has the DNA TGTGCCAGCAGCACCTGGGCGACAGCGGTGAACACTGAAGCTTTCTTT. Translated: CASSTWATAVNTEAFF.

In DNA, the CDR3 is TGTGCCAGCAGCGCGACAGGGAACACGTTGGAGCAGTTCTTC. This gives the protein CASSATGNTLEQFF. V gene TRBV9 combines with J gene TRBJ2-1; 7 nucleotides match TRBD1. CDR3 length: 14 amino acids. Germline V lookup: CDR1 SGDLS, CDR2 YYNGEE. V trimming: 3 bases; J trimming: 10 bases; junction bases outside the gene matches: 10. Using reference TRBV9 and TRBJ2-1 for the parts outside the CDR3, the full variable domain is DSGVTQTPKHLITATGQRVTLRCSPRSGDLSVYWYQQSLDQGLQFLIQYYNGEERAKGNILERFSAQQFPDLHSELNLSSLELGDSALYFCASSATGNTLEQFFGPGTRLTVL.

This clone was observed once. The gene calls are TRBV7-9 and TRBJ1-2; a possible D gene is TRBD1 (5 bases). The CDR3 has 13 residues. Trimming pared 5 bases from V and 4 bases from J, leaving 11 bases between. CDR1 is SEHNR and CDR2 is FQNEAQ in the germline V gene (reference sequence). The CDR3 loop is CASSPPGPYGYTF. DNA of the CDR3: TGTGCCAGCAGCCCCCCGGGACCCTATGGCTACACCTTC.

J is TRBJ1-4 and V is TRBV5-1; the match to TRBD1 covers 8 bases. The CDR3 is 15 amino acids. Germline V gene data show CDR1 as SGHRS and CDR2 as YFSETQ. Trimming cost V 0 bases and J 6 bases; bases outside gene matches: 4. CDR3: CASSLGTGRDEKLFF. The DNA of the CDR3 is TGCGCCAGCAGCTTGGGGACAGGGCGAGATGAAAAACTGTTTTTT.

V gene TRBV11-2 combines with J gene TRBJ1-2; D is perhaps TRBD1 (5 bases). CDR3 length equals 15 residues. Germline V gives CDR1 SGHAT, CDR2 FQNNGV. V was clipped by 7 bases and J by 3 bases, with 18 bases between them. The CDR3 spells CASTLRAGSYYGYTF. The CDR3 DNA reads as TGTGCCAGCACCCTAAGGGCAGGGAGTTACTATGGCTACACCTTC. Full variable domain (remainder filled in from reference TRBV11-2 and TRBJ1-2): EAGVAQSPRYKIIEKRQSVAFWCNPISGHATLYWYQQILGQGPKLLIQFQNNGVVDDSQLPKDRFSAERLKGVDSTLKIQPAKLEDSAVYLCASTLRAGSYYGYTFGSGTRLTVV.

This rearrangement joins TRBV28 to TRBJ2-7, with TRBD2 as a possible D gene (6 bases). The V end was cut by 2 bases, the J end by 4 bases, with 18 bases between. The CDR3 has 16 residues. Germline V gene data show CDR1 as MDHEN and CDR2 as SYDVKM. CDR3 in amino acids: CASSLRGWGGTYEQYF. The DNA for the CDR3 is TGTGCCAGCAGTTTAAGGGGCTGGGGCGGGACTTACGAGCAGTACTTC. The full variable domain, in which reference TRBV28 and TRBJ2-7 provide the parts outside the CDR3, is DVKVTQSSRYLVKRTGEKVFLECVQDMDHENMFWYRQDPGLGLRLIYFSYDVKMKEKGDIPEGYSVSREKKERFSLILESASTNQTSMYLCASSLRGWGGTYEQYFGPGTRLTVT.

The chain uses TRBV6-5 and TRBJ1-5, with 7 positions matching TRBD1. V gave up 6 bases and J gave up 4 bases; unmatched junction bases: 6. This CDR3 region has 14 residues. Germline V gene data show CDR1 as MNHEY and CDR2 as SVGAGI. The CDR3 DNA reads TGTGCCAGCAGCTCTACGGGACAGAATCAGCCCCAGCATTTT. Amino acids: CASSSTGQNQPQHF.

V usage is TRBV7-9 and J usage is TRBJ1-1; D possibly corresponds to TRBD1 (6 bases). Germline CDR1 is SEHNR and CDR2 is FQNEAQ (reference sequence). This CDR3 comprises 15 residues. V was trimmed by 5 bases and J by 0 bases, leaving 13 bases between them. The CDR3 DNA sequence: TGTGCCAGCAGCGTACTACAGGGTATGAACACTGAAGCTTTCTTT. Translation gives CASSVLQGMNTEAFF.